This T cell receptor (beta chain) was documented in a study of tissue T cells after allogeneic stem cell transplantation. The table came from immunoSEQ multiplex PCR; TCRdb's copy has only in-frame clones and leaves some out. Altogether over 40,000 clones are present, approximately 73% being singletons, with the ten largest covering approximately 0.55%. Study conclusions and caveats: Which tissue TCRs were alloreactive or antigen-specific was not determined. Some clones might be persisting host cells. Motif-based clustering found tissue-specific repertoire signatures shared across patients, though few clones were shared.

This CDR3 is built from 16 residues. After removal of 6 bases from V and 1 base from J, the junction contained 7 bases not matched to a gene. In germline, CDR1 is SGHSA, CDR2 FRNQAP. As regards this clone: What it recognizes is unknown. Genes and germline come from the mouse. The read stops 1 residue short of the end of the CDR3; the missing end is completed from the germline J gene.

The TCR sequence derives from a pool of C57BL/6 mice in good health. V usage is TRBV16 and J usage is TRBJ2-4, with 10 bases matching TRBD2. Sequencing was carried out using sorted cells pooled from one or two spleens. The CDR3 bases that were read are TGTGCAAGCAGTCCTGGGGGGGCAGGAGGTCAAAACACCTTGTAC. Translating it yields CASSPGGAGGQNTLY. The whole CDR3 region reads CASSPGGAGGQNTLYF.